Included here is one TCR beta chain sequence, with context. These data originate in a study of OX40 agonist ivuxolimab in advanced cancers. Produced via immunoSEQ multiplex PCR; TCRdb's table is partial and in-frame only. The profile shows tens of thousands of clones, roughly four fifths of them singletons. The TCR was taken from an adult with an advanced solid tumor such as melanoma, head and neck, liver or kidney cancer. The specimen comprised CD4+ or CD8+ T cells sorted from blood, sampled in a trial of the OX40 agonist ivuxolimab.

The CDR3 spells CASNGGRGNEKLFF. CDR3 nucleotide sequence: TGTGCCAGTAACGGGGGCCGGGGAAATGAAAAACTGTTTTTT. The chain links TRBV19 to TRBJ1-4; D is possibly TRBD1 (6 bases). The CDR3 contains 14 residues. V lost 7 bases and J 5 bases, leaving 14 bases between the germline ends. CDR1 LNHDA and CDR2 SQIVND come from the germline V gene (reference sequence).